This TCR beta chain was captured in a study of cytomegalovirus exposure and HLA in healthy donors. Findings and caveats of the study: It is likely that the observed cluster of highly shared sequence variants was a sequencing artifact. As confirmed in vitro, a few CMV-associated chains were specific for CMV antigens. Fewer N-insertions (relative to the approximately 670-donor mean) were reportedly seen in an Asian-associated ancestry cluster in a later analysis. The study dropped some indistinguishable V segments, TRBV6-2 and TRBV6-3 among them.

To note about this clone: Its antigen is not identified.

13 Jbeta primers and 60 Vbeta primers were used for the PCR. TCRdb's copy holds only in-frame clones and misses some; the assay was immunoSEQ multiplex PCR. Among more than 200,000 clones, over 60% were seen once, and the ten largest hold around 2%. The V and J ends lost 7 bases and 4 bases, in that order; junction bases with no gene match: 4. Germline V gives CDR1 MNHEY, CDR2 SVGAGI. The length of the CDR3 is 14 residues. The sequence came from a man younger than 35 in good health and CMV-seronegative. The chain employs TRBV6-5 and TRBJ1-5, with 10 nucleotides matching TRBD1. Sequenced sample: PBMCs. The DNA for the CDR3 is TGTGCCAGCAAAACGGGACAGGGGAATCAGCCCCAGCATTTT. The encoded protein is CASKTGQGNQPQHF.